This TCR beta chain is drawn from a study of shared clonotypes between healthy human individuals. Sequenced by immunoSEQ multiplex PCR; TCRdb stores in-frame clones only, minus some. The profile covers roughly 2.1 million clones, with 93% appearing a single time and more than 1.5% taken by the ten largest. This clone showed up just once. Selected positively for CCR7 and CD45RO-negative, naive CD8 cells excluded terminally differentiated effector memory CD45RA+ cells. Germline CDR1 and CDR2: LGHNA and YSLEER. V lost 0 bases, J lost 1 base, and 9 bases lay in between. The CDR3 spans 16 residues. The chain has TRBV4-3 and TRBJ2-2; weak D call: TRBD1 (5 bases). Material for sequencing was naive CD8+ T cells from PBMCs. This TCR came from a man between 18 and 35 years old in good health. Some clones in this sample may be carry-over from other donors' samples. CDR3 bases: TGCGCCAGCAGCCAAGATCTGGGGCTGAACACCGGGGAGCTGTTTTTT. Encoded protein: CASSQDLGLNTGELFF.